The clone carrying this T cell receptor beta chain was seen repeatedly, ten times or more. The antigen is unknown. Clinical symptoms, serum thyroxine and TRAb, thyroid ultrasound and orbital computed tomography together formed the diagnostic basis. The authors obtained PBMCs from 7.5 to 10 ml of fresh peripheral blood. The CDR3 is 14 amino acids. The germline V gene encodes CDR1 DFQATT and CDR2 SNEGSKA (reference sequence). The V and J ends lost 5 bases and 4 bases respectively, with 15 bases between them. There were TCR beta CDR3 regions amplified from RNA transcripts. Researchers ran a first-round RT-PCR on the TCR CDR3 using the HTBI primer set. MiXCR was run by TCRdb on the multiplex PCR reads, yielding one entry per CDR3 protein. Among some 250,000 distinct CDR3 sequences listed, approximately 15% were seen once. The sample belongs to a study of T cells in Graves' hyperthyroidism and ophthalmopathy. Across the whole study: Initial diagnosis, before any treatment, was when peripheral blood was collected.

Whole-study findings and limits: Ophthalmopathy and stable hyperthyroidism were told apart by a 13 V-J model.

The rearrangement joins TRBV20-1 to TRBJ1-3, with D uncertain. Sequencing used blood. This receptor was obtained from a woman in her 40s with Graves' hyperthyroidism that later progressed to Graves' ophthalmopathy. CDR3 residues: CSAESRSTGNTIYF. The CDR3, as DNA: TGCAGTGCTGAGAGCAGGAGTACGGGAAACACCATATATTTT.